The present T cell receptor beta chain was sequenced within a study of CD8 T cells in Susac syndrome. Germline CDR1 reads SGHRS; CDR2 reads YFSETQ. V was pared by 5 bases and J by 5 bases, with 13 bases of the junction left unmatched. CDR3 length: 16 amino acids. The RNA input was about 0.45 to 1 ug, and it was reverse transcribed with random hexamers. TCRdb redid the calling of the immunoSEQ multiplex PCR reads with MiXCR, one entry per CDR3 protein. The sample consists of about 300,000 distinct CDR3 sequences, over 75% of them appearing once. This receptor was identified in a human donor with multiple sclerosis. Sequencing was done on a sample of CD8+ T cells from PBMCs. The V gene is TRBV5-1, the J gene TRBJ2-5, with 9 bases lining up with TRBD1. CDR3 region: CASSQDRGSSRETQYF. The DNA of the CDR3 is TGCGCCAGCAGTCAAGACAGGGGGTCTAGTCGCGAGACCCAGTACTTC.